This T cell receptor beta chain was sequenced for a study of PD-L1 blockade in urothelial cancer. The protocol was immunoSEQ multiplex PCR, while the TCRdb copy is restricted to in-frame clones and leaves out a portion. The profile covers 30,000 to 40,000 clones, with roughly a third appearing a single time and around 9.3% taken by the ten largest. V dropped 3 bases and J dropped 0 bases, with 10 bases sitting between them. This CDR3 has 14 residues. CDR1 is SQVTM and CDR2 is ANQGSEA in the germline V gene. This chain links TRBV29-1 with TRBJ2-3, with a tentative D call TRBD1 (6 bases). This TCR derives from a man aged 60 to 69 with urothelial cancer. Sequences were derived from tumor tissue, sampled before atezolizumab (anti-PD-L1) treatment. The CDR3 protein is CSVDRGSSTDTQYF. The CDR3 DNA sequence: TGCAGCGTTGACAGGGGTTCTAGCACAGATACGCAGTATTTT.